This T cell receptor (beta chain) emerged from a study of shared clonotypes between healthy human individuals. Study-level findings and limits: Enrolling few donors narrowed the genetic and exposure-history diversity that was represented.

This CDR3 is built from 16 residues. Germline V CDR1 and CDR2: MNHEY, SMNVEV (reference sequence). The V gene end was trimmed by 7 bases and the J gene end by 1 base; junction bases not matched to a gene: 7. With respect to this clone: Its antigen is not identified.

Genomic DNA for unsorted samples was obtained from around 94 million PBMCs. The test was conducted at deep level. Unsorted PBMC DNA went through sequencing on ten immunoSEQ deep assay plates. Assay: immunoSEQ multiplex PCR; the TCRdb copy retains only in-frame clones and omits some. The table has about 490,000 clones, around 80% seen once; the top ten hold roughly 13%. The specimen sequenced was PBMCs. This TCR was recovered from a woman between 40 and 50 years old in good health. Some clones in this sample may be carry-over from other donors' samples. The chain carries TRBV27 and TRBJ2-2; 9 bases are a match to TRBD2. In nucleotides, the CDR3 is TGTGCCAGCAAAAGGGGACTAGCAGAGAACACCGGGGAGCTGTTTTTT. As protein: CASKRGLAENTGELFF.